Each of the 13 T cell receptor beta chains below was sequenced from the same sample in a study of CD8 T cells in Susac syndrome. cDNA came from approximately 0.5 to 1 ug RNA primed by random hexamers. TCRdb itself ran the immunoSEQ multiplex PCR reads through MiXCR, one entry per CDR3 protein. The table lists approximately 180,000 distinct CDR3 sequences, roughly 95% of them singletons. The sample comprised CD4+ T cells from PBMCs. The source is a human donor with multiple sclerosis.

This clonotype was recorded once. The V call is TRBV5-1, the J call TRBJ2-7, with D tentatively TRBD1 (7 bases). The CDR3 totals 14 residues. V was shortened by 4 bases and J by 6 bases, with 17 bases between the two germline ends. CDR1 is SGHRS, CDR2 YFSETQ, per germline. DNA of the CDR3: TGCGCCAGCAGCATCGGAGGGGGCGGCATCGAGCAGTACTTC. It is translated as CASSIGGGGIEQYF.

The chain couples TRBV24-1 to TRBJ2-3; no clear D gene. The CDR3 is made up of 15 amino acids. CDR1 is KGHDR and CDR2 is SFDVKD in the germline V gene. Trimming pared 3 bases from V and 5 bases from J, leaving 14 bases between. In DNA form, the CDR3 reads TGTGCCACCAGTGATACAACCGCCACTGGAGATACGCAGTATTTT. Amino acids: CATSDTTATGDTQYF.

The J gene is TRBJ2-1, the V gene TRBV15, with D hard to call. In germline, CDR1 is LNHNV, CDR2 YYDKDF (reference sequence). V lost 0 bases, J lost 2 bases, and 14 bases lay in between. The CDR3 extends over 17 amino acids. The CDR3 coding sequence is TGTGCCACCAGCAGAGATTCCTCAGCTGGGCCCTACAATGAGCAGTTCTTC. Amino acids: CATSRDSSAGPYNEQFF.

The chain uses TRBV14 and TRBJ2-1; D not certain. Germline lookup yields CDR1 SGHDN and CDR2 FVKESK. The CDR3 spans 13 residues. V shed 1 base and J shed 9 bases, with 10 bases lying between them. DNA for the CDR3: TGTGCCAGCAGCCAAGCGCACAACAGTGAGCAGTTCTTC. It codes for CASSQAHNSEQFF.

The gene calls are TRBV28 and TRBJ1-1, with D possibly being TRBD1 (5 bases). V was trimmed by 5 bases and J by 0 bases, leaving 16 bases between them. CDR3 length: 16 amino acids. CDR1 and CDR2 from the germline V gene are MDHEN and SYDVKM. The CDR3 coding sequence is TGTGCCAGCAGTAGGCAGGGAGTAGGAATGAACACTGAAGCTTTCTTT. Protein product: CASSRQGVGMNTEAFF. The variable domain in full, with the rest retrieved from reference TRBV28 and TRBJ1-1, is DVKVTQSSRYLVKRTGEKVFLECVQDMDHENMFWYRQDPGLGLRLIYFSYDVKMKEKGDIPEGYSVSREKKERFSLILESASTNQTSMYLCASSRQGVGMNTEAFFGQGTRLTVV.

The V and J genes are TRBV20-1 and TRBJ2-7; D is unclear. This CDR3 has 11 residues. V was cut by 6 bases and J by 6 bases, with 12 bases left in between. CDR1 and CDR2 from the germline V gene are DFQATT and SNEGSKA (reference sequence). CDR3 nucleotides: TGCAGTGCCCTTGGGCTGGGCGAGCAGTACTTC. Amino acids: CSALGLGEQYF.

V and J are TRBV5-1 and TRBJ2-1; D tentatively reads TRBD1 or TRBD2 (5 bases each). The V end was cut by 4 bases, the J end by 8 bases, with 16 bases between. Looked up from germline, CDR1 is SGHRS and CDR2 is YFSETQ. The CDR3 extends over 14 amino acids. The CDR3 here is CASSTRAGRDEQFF. The CDR3 DNA reads as TGCGCCAGCAGCACAAGGGCAGGGAGAGATGAGCAGTTCTTC. Full variable domain (rest looked up from reference TRBV5-1 and TRBJ2-1): KAGVTQTPRYLIKTRGQQVTLSCSPISGHRSVSWYQQTPGQGLQFLFEYFSETQRNKGNFPGRFSGRQFSNSRSEMNVSTLELGDSALYLCASSTRAGRDEQFFGPGTRLTVL.

V is TRBV2 and J is TRBJ1-1; perhaps TRBD1 as D (5 bases). V gave up 8 bases and J gave up 3 bases, with 16 bases separating them. The CDR3 has 14 residues. Germline V gene data show CDR1 as SNHLY and CDR2 as FYNNEI. The CDR3 spells CASRRGSEYTEAFF. The CDR3 DNA sequence: TGTGCCAGCCGTCGGGGGTCTGAGTACACTGAAGCTTTCTTT.

This clonotype appeared a single time. The V gene is TRBV20-1, the J gene TRBJ2-3; perhaps D is TRBD1 or TRBD2 (5 bases each). This CDR3 is built from 16 residues. The germline CDR1 and CDR2 sequences are DFQATT and SNEGSKA (reference sequence). V dropped 5 bases and J dropped 8 bases, with 26 bases sitting between them. The CDR3 sequence: CSALSWDHPSLGTQYF. The CDR3 DNA is TGCAGTGCTCTCTCTTGGGACCACCCCAGTCTTGGTACGCAGTATTTT.

The chain carries TRBV20-1 and TRBJ1-1; D gene uncertain. The CDR3 totals 11 residues. V gave up 3 bases and J gave up 4 bases, with 6 bases separating them. Germline CDR1 and CDR2: DFQATT and SNEGSKA (reference sequence). The CDR3 DNA reads TGCAGTGCTAGTTCTTCCACTGAAGCTTTCTTT. Amino acids: CSASSSTEAFF.

The genes are TRBV6-2 or TRBV6-3 and TRBJ2-6, with TRBD2 identical over 10 bases. With V trimmed by 4 bases and J by 0 bases, 9 bases remained unmatched. The V gene's germline CDR1 is MNHEY and CDR2 SVGEGT. This CDR3 has 19 amino acids. This chain's CDR3 is CASSSYRLAGFSGANVLTF. CDR3 DNA: TGTGCCAGCAGTTCCTACCGACTAGCGGGCTTCTCTGGGGCCAACGTCCTGACTTTC.

The chain combines TRBV2 with TRBJ1-2, with unresolved D. Per germline, CDR1 SNHLY and CDR2 FYNNEI. CDR3 size: 15 residues. V dropped 6 bases and J dropped 7 bases, with 21 bases sitting between them. CDR3 region: CASSLSVGGGSGYTF. The CDR3 nucleotides are TGTGCCAGCAGCCTGAGCGTTGGTGGTGGGAGTGGCTACACCTTC.

The chain links TRBV7-3 to TRBJ2-1; 9 bases map to TRBD2. CDR3 length: 15 residues. CDR1 is SGHTA, CDR2 FQGTGA, per germline. V was clipped by 4 bases and J by 2 bases; unmatched bases: 3. This CDR3 is CASSSSGDTYNEQFF. The CDR3 DNA follows: TGTGCCAGCAGCTCTAGCGGGGACACCTACAATGAGCAGTTCTTC.